Here is one TCR beta chain with its context. Germline values: CDR1 MDHEN, CDR2 SYDVKM. V gave up 8 bases and J gave up 1 base; unmatched junction bases: 7. This CDR3 is built from 15 residues. The record originates from a study of T cell changes during pregnancy in multiple sclerosis. TCRdb's copy holds only in-frame clones and misses some; the assay was immunoSEQ multiplex PCR. This table holds 40,000 to 55,000 clones, over 80% found once. The sequence came from a female donor with multiple sclerosis, enrolled in a pregnancy study. The specimen was peripheral blood. The J gene is TRBJ2-7, the V gene TRBV28; 11 bases align to TRBD2. The CDR3 DNA reads as TGTGCCAGCTCCCCCGGGACTAGCGGTTCCTACGAGCAGTACTTC. It translates to CASSPGTSGSYEQYF.